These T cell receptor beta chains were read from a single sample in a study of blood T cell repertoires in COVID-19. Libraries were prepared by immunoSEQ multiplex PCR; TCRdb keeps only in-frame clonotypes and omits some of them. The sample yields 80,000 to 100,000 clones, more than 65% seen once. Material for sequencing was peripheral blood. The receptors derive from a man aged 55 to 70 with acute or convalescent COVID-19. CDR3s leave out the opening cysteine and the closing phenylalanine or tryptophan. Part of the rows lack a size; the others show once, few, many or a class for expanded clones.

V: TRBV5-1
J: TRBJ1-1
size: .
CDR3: ASSLAGTENTEAF

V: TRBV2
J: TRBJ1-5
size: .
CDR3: ASSEFRQGSQPQH

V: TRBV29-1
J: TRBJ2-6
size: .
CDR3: SVDLSGANVLT

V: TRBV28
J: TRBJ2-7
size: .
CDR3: ASSSGQGIYEQY

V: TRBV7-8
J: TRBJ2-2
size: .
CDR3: ASSPRLESSTGELF

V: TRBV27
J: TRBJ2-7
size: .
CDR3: ASRASSMGQGNHEQY

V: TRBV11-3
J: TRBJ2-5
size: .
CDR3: ASSLRLAKETQY

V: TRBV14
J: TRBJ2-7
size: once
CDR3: ASSQEKTGEQY

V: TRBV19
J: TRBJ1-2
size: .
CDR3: ASSIDSGRGRSNGYT

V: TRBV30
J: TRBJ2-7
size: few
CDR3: AWSSPGGGYYEQY

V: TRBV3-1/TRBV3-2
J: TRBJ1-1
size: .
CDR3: ASSQRTEAF

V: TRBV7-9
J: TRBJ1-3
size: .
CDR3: ASSLEQIGNTIY

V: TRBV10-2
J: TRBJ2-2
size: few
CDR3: ASNVAGPNTGELF

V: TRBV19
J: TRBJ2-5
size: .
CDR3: ASSGYRGQETQY

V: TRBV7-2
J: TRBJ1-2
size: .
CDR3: ASSYDRKKGYT

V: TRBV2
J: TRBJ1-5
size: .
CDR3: ASTTGVFQPQH

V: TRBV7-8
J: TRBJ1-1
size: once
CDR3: ASSSTGNTEAF

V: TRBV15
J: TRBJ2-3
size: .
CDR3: ATSRRQATDTQY

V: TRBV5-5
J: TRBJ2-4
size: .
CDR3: ASSLTGIQSLAKNIQY

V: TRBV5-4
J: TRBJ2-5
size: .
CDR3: ASSFRDRQTQY

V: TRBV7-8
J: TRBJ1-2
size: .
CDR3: ASTLDSLNYGYT

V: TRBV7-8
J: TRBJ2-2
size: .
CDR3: ASSLVAGGVTGELF

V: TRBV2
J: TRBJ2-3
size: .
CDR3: ASSERTGGEDTQY

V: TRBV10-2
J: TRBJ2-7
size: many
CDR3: ASRERGGNREQY

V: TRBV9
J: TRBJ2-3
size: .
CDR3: ASSPGTTDTQY

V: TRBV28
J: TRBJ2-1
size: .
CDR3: ASSFSRGLAGGLSYNEQF

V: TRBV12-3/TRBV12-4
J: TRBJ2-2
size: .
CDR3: ASSDLYTGELF

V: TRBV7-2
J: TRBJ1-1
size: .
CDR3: ASSRSRNLNTEAF

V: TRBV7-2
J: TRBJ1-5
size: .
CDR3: ASSFAGYSNQPQH

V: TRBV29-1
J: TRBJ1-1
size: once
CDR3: SALGQMNTEAF

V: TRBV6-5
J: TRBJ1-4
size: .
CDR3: ASSYSSGEVNEKLF

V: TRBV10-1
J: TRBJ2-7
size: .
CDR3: ASSPSGFYEQY

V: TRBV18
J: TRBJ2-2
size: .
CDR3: ASSPQQGGNTGELF

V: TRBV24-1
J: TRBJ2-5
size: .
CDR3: ATSDARTGGAETQY

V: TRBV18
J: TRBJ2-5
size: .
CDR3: ASSPQGGFSLETQY

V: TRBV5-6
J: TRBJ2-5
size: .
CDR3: ASSFRGRQETQY

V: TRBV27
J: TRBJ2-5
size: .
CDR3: ASSWDSQETQY

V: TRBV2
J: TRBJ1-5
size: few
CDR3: ASRQDRVRGQPQH

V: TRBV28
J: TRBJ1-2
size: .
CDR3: ASSRTGTAIYYGYT

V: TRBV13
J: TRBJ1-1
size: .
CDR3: ASSIYRDRGTEAF

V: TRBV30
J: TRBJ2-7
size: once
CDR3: AWSVSGALIEQY

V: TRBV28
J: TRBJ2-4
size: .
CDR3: ASSPVPFFSLAKNIQY

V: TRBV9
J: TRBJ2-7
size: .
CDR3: ASSPGGGISYEQY

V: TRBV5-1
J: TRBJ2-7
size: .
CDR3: ASSLVGPGLYEQY